A selection of T cell receptor beta chains follows, all from one sample in a study of blood T cell repertoires in COVID-19. The data were produced by immunoSEQ multiplex PCR, yet TCRdb's version contains in-frame clones alone and is incomplete. The data hold fewer than 35,000 clones, with approximately 91% observed a single time. Sequences were obtained from peripheral blood. These receptor sequences come from a man aged 70 or older with active COVID-19. The CDR3 runs from the conserved cysteine through the conserved F or W. A D gene is named only where the DNA matches it firmly. Rows give clone size only sometimes, using once, few, many, or a class for an expanded clone.

d_call	cdr3_length	v_call	j_call	clone_size	cdr3_aa	cdr3_nt
TRBD1	17	TRBV2	TRBJ1-5	once	CASREGTGSYSNQPQHF	TGTGCCAGCAGAGAAGGGACAGGATCCTATAGCAATCAGCCCCAGCATTTT
TRBD1	17	TRBV5-5	TRBJ1-3	.	CASSERQGALFGNTIYF	TGTGCCAGCAGCGAAAGACAGGGGGCATTATTCGGAAACACCATATATTTT
TRBD1	14	TRBV9	TRBJ1-5	.	CASSRDRGFQPQHF	TGTGCCAGCAGCCGGGACAGGGGCTTTCAGCCCCAGCATTTT
TRBD1	15	TRBV28	TRBJ2-5	.	CASSPGQGKGETQYF	TGTGCCAGCAGTCCAGGACAGGGCAAGGGAGAGACCCAGTACTTC
TRBD1	14	TRBV5-1	TRBJ1-1	.	CASRGQTLNTEAFF	TGCGCCAGCAGGGGACAGACCTTGAACACTGAAGCTTTCTTT
.	16	TRBV5-6	TRBJ2-3	.	CASSLGVGLGTDTQYF	TGTGCCAGCAGCTTGGGAGTCGGACTGGGGACAGATACGCAGTATTTT
TRBD1	18	TRBV4-3	TRBJ2-2	.	CASSQGFRTGGVTGELFF	TGCGCCAGCAGCCAAGGCTTTCGGACAGGGGGTGTTACCGGGGAGCTGTTTTTT
.	13	TRBV24-1	TRBJ2-1	.	CATSDQTDNEQFF	TGTGCCACCAGTGACCAGACAGACAATGAGCAGTTCTTC
.	15	TRBV4-1	TRBJ2-1	.	CASSPGVSSYNEQFF	TGCGCCAGCAGCCCCGGGGTGAGCTCCTACAATGAGCAGTTCTTC
TRBD1	15	TRBV29-1	TRBJ2-2	.	CSVNHRGAGTGELFF	TGCAGCGTGAATCACAGGGGGGCTGGAACCGGGGAGCTGTTTTTT
.	15	TRBV30	TRBJ2-6	.	CAWNVGAGGANVLTF	TGTGCCTGGAATGTGGGAGCTGGGGGGGCCAACGTCCTGACTTTC
.	13	TRBV4-3	TRBJ1-6	.	CASSLGGNSPLHF	TGCGCCAGCAGTCTCGGAGGGAATTCACCCCTCCACTTT
TRBD2	17	TRBV15	TRBJ2-3	.	CATSRDLTSGGGDTQYF	TGTGCCACCAGCAGAGATTTAACTAGCGGGGGGGGCGATACGCAGTATTTT
.	13	TRBV11-3	TRBJ2-1	.	CASSSGENNEQFF	TGTGCCAGCAGCTCCGGAGAAAACAATGAGCAGTTCTTC
.	14	TRBV9	TRBJ1-5	.	CASSRGVSNQPQHF	TGTGCCAGCAGTCGGGGGGTCAGCAATCAGCCCCAGCATTTT
.	15	TRBV6-2/TRBV6-3	TRBJ2-2	.	CASSYEAPGTGELFF	TGTGCCAGCAGTTACGAGGCACCAGGGACCGGGGAGCTGTTTTTT
.	15	TRBV5-5	TRBJ2-7	.	CASSRQGQANYEQYF	TGTGCCAGCAGCCGACAAGGCCAGGCTAACTACGAGCAGTACTTC
.	13	TRBV4-1	TRBJ2-3	.	CASSQADTDTQYF	TGCGCCAGCAGCCAAGCAGACACAGATACGCAGTATTTT
TRBD1	14	TRBV2	TRBJ2-1	.	CASKRGQGNNEQFF	TGTGCCAGCAAAAGGGGGCAAGGTAACAATGAGCAGTTCTTC
.	13	TRBV12-3/TRBV12-4	TRBJ1-1	.	CASTRGAPTEAFF	TGTGCCAGCACCCGCGGCGCACCGACTGAAGCTTTCTTT
.	12	TRBV11-2	TRBJ2-3	.	CASSFGPDTQYF	TGTGCCAGCAGCTTCGGTCCAGATACGCAGTATTTT
TRBD2	15	TRBV5-4	TRBJ2-5	.	CASSQQRGGQETQYF	TGTGCCAGCAGCCAGCAGCGGGGGGGCCAAGAGACCCAGTACTTC
.	13	TRBV19	TRBJ1-1	few	CASQQTANTEAFF	TGTGCCAGCCAACAGACAGCGAACACTGAAGCTTTCTTT